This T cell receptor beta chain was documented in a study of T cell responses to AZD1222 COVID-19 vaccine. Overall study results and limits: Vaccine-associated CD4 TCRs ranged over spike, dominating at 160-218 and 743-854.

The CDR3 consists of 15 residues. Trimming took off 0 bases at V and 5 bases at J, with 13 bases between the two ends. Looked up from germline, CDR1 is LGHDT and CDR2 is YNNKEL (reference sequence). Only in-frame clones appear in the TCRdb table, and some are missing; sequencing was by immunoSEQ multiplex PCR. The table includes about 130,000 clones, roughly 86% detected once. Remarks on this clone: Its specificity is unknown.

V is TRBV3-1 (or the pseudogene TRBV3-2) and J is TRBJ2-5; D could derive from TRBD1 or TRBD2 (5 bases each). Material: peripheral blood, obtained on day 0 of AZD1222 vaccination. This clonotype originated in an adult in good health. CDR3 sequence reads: CASSQDPQGGETQYF. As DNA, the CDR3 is TGTGCCAGCAGCCAAGATCCCCAGGGCGGGGAGACCCAGTACTTC.